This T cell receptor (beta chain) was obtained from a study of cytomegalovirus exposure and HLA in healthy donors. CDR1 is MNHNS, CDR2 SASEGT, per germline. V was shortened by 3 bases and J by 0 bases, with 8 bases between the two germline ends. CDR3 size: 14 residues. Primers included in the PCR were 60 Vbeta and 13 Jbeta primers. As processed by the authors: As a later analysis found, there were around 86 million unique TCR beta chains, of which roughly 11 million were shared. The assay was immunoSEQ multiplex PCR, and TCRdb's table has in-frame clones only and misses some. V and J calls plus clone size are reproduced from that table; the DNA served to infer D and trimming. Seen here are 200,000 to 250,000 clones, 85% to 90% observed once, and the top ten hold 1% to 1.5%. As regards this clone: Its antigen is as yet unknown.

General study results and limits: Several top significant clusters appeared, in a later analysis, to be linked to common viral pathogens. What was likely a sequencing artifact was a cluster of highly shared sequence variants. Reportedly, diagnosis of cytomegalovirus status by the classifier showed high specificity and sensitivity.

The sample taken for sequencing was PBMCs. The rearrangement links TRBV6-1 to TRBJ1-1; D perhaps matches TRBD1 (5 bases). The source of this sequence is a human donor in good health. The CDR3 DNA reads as TGTGCCAGCAGTGAGTACAGGCTGAACACTGAAGCTTTCTTT. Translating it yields CASSEYRLNTEAFF.